This TCR beta chain appears in the sequencing data of a study of identical twins. Only healthy Caucasians were enrolled as donors. Per the germline V gene, CDR1 is DFQATT and CDR2 is SNEGSKA (reference sequence). After removal of 1 base from V and 2 bases from J, the junction contained 8 bases not matched to a gene. This CDR3 comprises 16 residues. TCRdb called the 5' RACE reads again in MiXCR, with one record for every CDR3 protein. The sample records some 1,600,000 distinct CDR3 sequences, around a third being singletons. The study, taken as a whole, reports: For zero-insertion analyses, partial confounding could come from invariant MAIT and iNKT cells. With beta out-of-frame sequences, excess sharing by twins was weaker.

This clonotype appeared a few times. Its antigen remains unidentified. The sequenced material came from cord blood. The rearrangement links TRBV20-1 to TRBJ2-5; 9 bases match TRBD2. The sequence derives from a newborn girl in good health. The CDR3 here is CSARGGTTSGQETQYF. In DNA form, the CDR3 reads TGCAGTGCTAGAGGGGGAACCACTAGCGGGCAAGAGACCCAGTACTTC.